These 20 T cell receptor beta chains were all obtained from the same sample, sequenced in a study of vaccination effects on CD4 cells after COVID-19. Prior to sequencing, the ViraFEST assay stimulated PBMC with viral peptide pools, which expanded the antigen-specific CD4+ T cells. Investigators separated out CD4+ T cells once around 10 days of culture had passed. Either the BNT162b2 or mRNA-1273 vaccine was given to participants in two doses. The repertoire was sequenced with immunoSEQ multiplex PCR; TCRdb's copy has only in-frame clones and lacks some. The sample contains some 50,000 clones, nearly 75% of which appear only once. These receptors have no known antigen. Sequenced material: CD4+ T cells from PBMCs cultured with HCoV-OC43 spike peptides, taken after COVID-19 vaccination. Subset defined: HCoV-OC43 spike overlapping peptide pool stimulation. These receptors all stem from a human donor who received a COVID-19 vaccine.

CDR3 loop: CASSSGMTNTEAFF. CDR3 nucleotides: TGTGCCAGCAGTTCGGGGATGACGAACACTGAAGCTTTCTTT. The chain links TRBV27 to TRBJ1-1; the D is unclear. CDR1 MNHEY and CDR2 SMNVEV come from the germline V gene (reference sequence). Trimming pared 4 bases from V and 1 base from J, leaving 10 bases between. This CDR3 spans 14 amino acids.

The V and J genes are TRBV5-1 and TRBJ2-7; TRBD1 matches 7 bases. Losses at the gene ends were 2 bases for V and 1 base for J; bases not matched to a gene: 3. Per the germline V gene, CDR1 is SGHRS and CDR2 is YFSETQ. The CDR3 length is 14 residues. CDR3 sequence (DNA): TGCGCCAGCAGCTTAGTACAGGGGTCCTACGAGCAGTACTTC. Translation gives CASSLVQGSYEQYF.

This clone was seen a few times. This chain uses TRBV19 with TRBJ1-1; D gene ambiguous. This CDR3 region has 13 residues. From germline, CDR1 is LNHDA and CDR2 SQIVND (reference sequence). Trimming pared 4 bases from V and 6 bases from J, leaving 12 bases between. The CDR3: CASSNRMGAEAFF. CDR3 in DNA: TGTGCCAGTAGTAATAGGATGGGAGCTGAAGCTTTCTTT.

V usage is TRBV20-1 and J usage is TRBJ1-1; possibly TRBD1 for D (5 bases). The germline V and J ends were trimmed by 7 bases and 6 bases, with 12 bases remaining between them. CDR3 length: 11 residues. In germline, CDR1 is DFQATT, CDR2 SNEGSKA (reference sequence). The DNA of the CDR3 is TGCAGTGTTGGGGGAGGGTCTGAAGCTTTCTTT. Encoded protein: CSVGGGSEAFF.

This sequence joins TRBV3-1 (or the pseudogene TRBV3-2) and TRBJ2-7; D may be TRBD2 (6 bases). CDR1 and CDR2 (germline): LGHDT, YNNKEL (reference sequence). The germline V and J ends were trimmed by 4 bases and 4 bases, with 11 bases remaining between them. The CDR3 totals 13 residues. DNA for the CDR3: TGTGCCAGCAGCCTCTCAGGGAGGTACGAGCAGTACTTC. The encoded protein is CASSLSGRYEQYF.

The CDR3 region is CASRKDRGGYTF. CDR3 nucleotide sequence: TGTGCCAGCAGAAAGGACAGGGGAGGCTACACCTTC. This chain connects TRBV6-1 to TRBJ1-2; 9 positions match TRBD1. The CDR3 covers 12 residues. Germline CDR1 is MNHNS and CDR2 is SASEGT. The V gene end was trimmed by 6 bases and the J gene end by 8 bases; junction bases not matched to a gene: 4.

This rearrangement joins TRBV18 to TRBJ1-5, with D unresolved. There are 13 residues in the CDR3. V lost 2 bases and J 5 bases, leaving 7 bases between the germline ends. Germline assignment: CDR1 KGHSH and CDR2 LQKENI. The CDR3 reads CASSPDIDQPQHF. The CDR3 bases are TGTGCCAGCTCACCAGACATTGATCAGCCCCAGCATTTT.

The chain combines TRBV6-5 with TRBJ1-1; the match to TRBD1 covers 7 bases. After removal of 5 bases from V and 5 bases from J, the junction contained 8 bases not matched to a gene. CDR1 is MNHEY, CDR2 SVGAGI, per germline. CDR3 length: 14 amino acids. CDR3 protein: CASSKRRGGTEAFF. Written as DNA, the CDR3 is TGTGCCAGCAGTAAGCGCAGGGGGGGAACTGAAGCTTTCTTT.

This clone occurred a few times. The chain carries TRBV18 and TRBJ2-5; TRBD2 matches 8 bases. CDR3 length: 15 amino acids. Germline CDR1 reads KGHSH; CDR2 reads LQKENI. V trimming: 2 bases; J trimming: 1 base; junction bases outside the gene matches: 3. The CDR3 DNA reads as TGTGCCAGCTCACCAATAGCGGGGAGCCAAGAGACCCAGTACTTC. This codes for CASSPIAGSQETQYF.

This clone was picked up a small number of times. This chain links TRBV28 with TRBJ1-1, with D perhaps matching TRBD1 (5 bases). CDR3 length equals 12 residues. V dropped 4 bases and J dropped 5 bases, with 8 bases sitting between them. Per the germline V gene, CDR1 is MDHEN and CDR2 is SYDVKM. As DNA, the CDR3 is TGTGCCAGCAGTTCAGGGAGTACTGAAGCTTTCTTT. It is translated as CASSSGSTEAFF.

This clone was counted only a few times. The chain employs TRBV19 and TRBJ1-1, with 7 bases that match TRBD1. The CDR3 totals 15 residues. Germline assignment: CDR1 LNHDA and CDR2 SQIVND (reference sequence). The trim removed 7 bases at V and 0 bases at J, leaving 8 bases unmatched. CDR3 DNA sequence: TGTGCCAGTAAACGACCGGGACAGATGAACACTGAAGCTTTCTTT. This codes for CASKRPGQMNTEAFF.

The gene calls are TRBV23-1 and TRBJ2-7, with 9 bases lining up with TRBD1. TRBV23-1 is labeled an ORF, and its function is uncertain. The CDR3 covers 15 residues. J lost 6 bases, V lost 3 bases, and 9 bases had no gene match. CDR3 protein: CASSQAPGQGSEQYF. The DNA for the CDR3 is TGCGCCAGCAGTCAGGCTCCGGGACAGGGTTCCGAGCAGTACTTC.

The chain joins TRBV6-5 to TRBJ2-7; 9 bases align to TRBD2. V lost 7 bases to trimming and J lost 0 bases; unmatched junction nucleotides: 7. Germline V gene lookup returns CDR1 MNHEY and CDR2 SVGAGI. The CDR3 has 15 residues. This CDR3 is CASTPSGTSSYEQYF. CDR3 in DNA: TGTGCCAGCACCCCTAGCGGGACAAGCTCCTACGAGCAGTACTTC.

CDR3 nucleotides: TGTGCCAGCAGTGAACAGGGTTCCTACGAGCAGTACTTC. Protein: CASSEQGSYEQYF. This chain uses TRBV12-3 or TRBV12-4 with TRBJ2-7; D may be TRBD1 (6 bases). Trimming left V 5 bases short and J 1 base short, with 9 bases between. The CDR3 length is 13 residues.

The chain recombines TRBV5-4 with TRBJ2-2; D gene uncertain. Germline V CDR1 and CDR2: SGHNT, YYREEE (reference sequence). The CDR3 is made up of 12 amino acids. The V gene lost 5 bases and the J gene lost 5 bases, with 7 bases spanning the gap. CDR3 coding DNA: TGTGCCAGCAGTCGCCAGACCGGGGAGCTGTTTTTT. Translated, it gives CASSRQTGELFF.

The chain is built from TRBV19 and TRBJ1-2; 9 nucleotides align to TRBD1. There are 16 residues in the CDR3. Germline-derived CDR1 and CDR2 are LNHDA and SQIVND (reference sequence). J was trimmed by 3 bases and V by 6 bases; bases with no gene match: 11. The CDR3 sequence: CASRPTGGAAHYGYTF. CDR3 sequence (DNA): TGTGCCAGTAGGCCAACAGGGGGCGCGGCCCACTATGGCTACACCTTC.

The count of this clone is one. The V and J genes are TRBV21-1 and TRBJ2-5. TRBV21-1 is a known pseudogene. The CDR3 contains 17 residues. The CDR3: CASSKQHRVLMGETQYF. The CDR3 nucleotides are TGTGCCAGCAGCAAACAGCACCGGGTACTTATGGGGGAGACCCAGTACTTC.

The chain links TRBV7-2 to TRBJ1-2; D is unclear. The V gene lost 2 bases and the J gene lost 0 bases, with 4 bases spanning the gap. This CDR3 region has 13 residues. Per the germline V gene, CDR1 is SGHTA and CDR2 is FQGNSA. The CDR3 is CASSLIANYGYTF. CDR3 bases: TGTGCCAGCAGCTTAATAGCTAACTATGGCTACACCTTC.

J is TRBJ2-3 and V is TRBV7-8, with a possible D match to TRBD2 (6 bases). Germline assignment: CDR1 SGHVS and CDR2 FQNEAQ. The V end lost 1 base, the J end lost 6 bases, and 11 bases lay between the germline ends. The CDR3 loop spans 14 amino acids. The CDR3 DNA sequence: TGTGCCAGCAGCTTAGTGCGGGGCCGGGATACGCAGTATTTT. Translation gives CASSLVRGRDTQYF.

The chain is built from TRBV11-2 and TRBJ2-7; TRBD1 matches at 7 bases. Trimming cost V 5 bases and J 5 bases; bases outside gene matches: 3. The CDR3 contains 12 residues. The germline CDR1 and CDR2 sequences are SGHAT and FQNNGV. The CDR3 sequence is CASSRDRDEQYF. CDR3 in DNA: TGTGCCAGCAGCCGTGACAGGGACGAGCAGTACTTC.